These 9 T cell receptor beta chains were sequenced from one sample in a study of cytomegalovirus exposure and HLA in healthy donors. PCR amplification relied on 60 Vbeta primers (plus 13 Jbeta primers). Sequencing was performed with immunoSEQ multiplex PCR; in TCRdb, only in-frame clones are kept and a portion is missing. The sample includes about 170,000 clones, roughly 71% of them seen just once. Sequenced: PBMCs. The origin of the receptors is a woman aged 45-60 years in good health and CMV-seropositive.

The V gene is TRBV5-1, the J gene TRBJ1-4; 10 nucleotides line up with TRBD1. J lost 4 bases, V lost 4 bases, and 7 bases had no gene match. Germline V gene lookup returns CDR1 SGHRS and CDR2 YFSETQ. CDR3 length: 16 amino acids. CDR3 DNA sequence: TGCGCCAGCAGCCTGGGACAGGGGCAGCGTAATGAAAAACTGTTTTTT. It yields the protein CASSLGQGQRNEKLFF.

This clone was recorded once. This chain links TRBV27 with TRBJ2-5, with D maybe TRBD2 (5 bases). Trimming pared 6 bases from V and 10 bases from J, leaving 15 bases between. This CDR3 comprises 12 residues. From germline, CDR1 is MNHEY and CDR2 SMNVEV (reference sequence). The CDR3 region has the DNA TGTGCCAGCAGGACACCGGGGAAAGGCCAGTACTTC. Protein product: CASRTPGKGQYF.

This clone has a single count. The same CDR3 arises from other DNA sequences in this sample as well. The genes are TRBV18 and TRBJ2-5; D is possibly TRBD1 (6 bases). Germline-derived CDR1 and CDR2 are KGHSH and LQKENI. Trimming cost V 3 bases and J 2 bases, with 7 bases left between them. The CDR3 spans 13 residues. CDR3 loop: CASSPDRQETQYF. The CDR3 DNA follows: TGTGCCAGCTCACCCGACAGGCAAGAGACCCAGTACTTC.

The chain has TRBV9 and TRBJ1-4; 7 nucleotides line up with TRBD1. CDR1 is SGDLS and CDR2 is YYNGEE in the germline V gene. CDR3 length: 14 amino acids. Trimming at V came to 0 bases and at J to 8 bases, leaving 4 bases not matched to a gene. The CDR3 sequence is CASSVGDSHEKLFF. Here the CDR3 DNA reads TGTGCCAGCAGCGTAGGGGACAGTCACGAAAAACTGTTTTTT.

The chain has TRBV5-1 and TRBJ1-6, with TRBD1 identical over 8 bases. The V and J ends lost 2 bases and 10 bases, in that order; junction bases with no gene match: 5. The CDR3 is 14 residues long. Germline CDR1 and CDR2: SGHRS and YFSETQ. The CDR3, as DNA: TGCGCCAGCAGCTTACAGGGGGAGGACTCACCCCTCCACTTT. This sequence encodes CASSLQGEDSPLHF. Complete variable domain (other parts from reference TRBV5-1 and TRBJ1-6): KAGVTQTPRYLIKTRGQQVTLSCSPISGHRSVSWYQQTPGQGLQFLFEYFSETQRNKGNFPGRFSGRQFSNSRSEMNVSTLELGDSALYLCASSLQGEDSPLHFGNGTRLTVT.

J is TRBJ1-1 and V is TRBV20-1; TRBD1 might be the D (6 bases). This CDR3 spans 11 amino acids. Germline CDR1 and CDR2: DFQATT and SNEGSKA (reference sequence). Trimming took off 6 bases at V and 8 bases at J, with 13 bases between the two ends. This CDR3 reads CSAPAGQEAFF. The CDR3, as DNA: TGCAGTGCCCCCGCCGGACAGGAAGCTTTCTTT.

This chain links TRBV29-1 with TRBJ1-1, with a possible D match to TRBD1 (6 bases). The germline CDR1 and CDR2 sequences are SQVTM and ANQGSEA. The CDR3 extends over 11 amino acids. Trimming shortened V by 6 bases and J by 7 bases, and 12 bases separated the two germline ends. The CDR3: CSVGRGGEAFF. The CDR3 nucleotides are TGCAGCGTGGGGAGGGGGGGTGAAGCTTTCTTT.

The chain has TRBV6-1 and TRBJ2-7, with 9 bases identical to TRBD2. The CDR3 spans 13 residues. Looked up from germline, CDR1 is MNHNS and CDR2 is SASEGT. V shed 6 bases, J shed 4 bases, and the junction held 4 bases outside the gene matches. The CDR3: CASRRTSEYEQYF. DNA for the CDR3: TGTGCCAGCAGGAGGACTAGCGAGTACGAGCAGTACTTC.

The chain is built from TRBV7-9 and TRBJ2-2; D is uncertain. This CDR3 has 14 amino acids. The germline gives CDR1 SEHNR, CDR2 FQNEAQ (reference sequence). The V gene lost 5 bases and the J gene lost 2 bases, with 9 bases spanning the gap. The DNA of the CDR3 is TGTGCCAGCAGCGCAAGAGTAAACACCGGGGAGCTGTTTTTT. Its protein product is CASSARVNTGELFF.